The T cell receptor (beta chain) under discussion was sequenced for a study of technical replicates of blood from several donors. The CDR3 loop spans 13 amino acids. V was cut by 5 bases and J by 0 bases, with 7 bases left in between. Germline V CDR1 and CDR2: MNHNY, SVGAGI (reference sequence). Repertoires were generated with immunoSEQ multiplex PCR, while TCRdb's copy carries only in-frame clones and drops some. This sample has 55,000 to 65,000 clones, with 65% to 90% found just once. The origin of this receptor is a human donor in good health. Some clones in this sample may be carry-over from other donors' samples. The chain links TRBV6-6 to TRBJ1-2; no clear D. Material for sequencing was PBMCs. CDR3: CASSPQSNYGYTF. The CDR3 DNA reads as TGTGCCAGCAGTCCTCAGTCTAACTATGGCTACACCTTC.